The 17 T cell receptor beta chains below come from one sample, sequenced in a study of T-cell reconstitution after alpha-beta-depleted transplantation in children. For TCRbeta, the library was prepared with unique molecular identifiers. TCRdb reprocessed the PCR reads with MiXCR, giving one entry per CDR3 protein. The sample lists nearly 200,000 distinct CDR3 sequences; roughly 6.3% were seen once. The sequencing used PBMCs, collected before TCRalphabeta/CD19-depleted stem cell transplant. These receptors originate from a girl less than two years old with combined immunodeficiency, due to receive a stem cell transplant.

This clonotype came up many times. The chain links TRBV4-1 to TRBJ2-7, with 9 bases fitting TRBD2. Germline V lookup: CDR1 MGHRA, CDR2 YSYEKL. This CDR3 comprises 16 residues. The V segment lost 0 bases and the J segment 2 bases; nucleotides outside the gene matches: 5. CDR3 sequence: CASSQDSLAGTYEQYF. CDR3 bases: TGCGCCAGCAGCCAAGATAGTCTAGCGGGGACCTACGAGCAGTACTTC.

This clonotype appeared once. This could be a read error, since a much larger clone is one nucleotide away. No conserved phenylalanine or tryptophan ends this CDR3, so it is likely a read error. The rearrangement uses TRBV5-6 and TRBJ2-1; no clear D gene. With 0 bases removed from V and 9 bases from J, the gap between germline ends came to 13 bases. This CDR3 has 14 residues. Germline CDR1 reads SGHDT; CDR2 reads YYEEEE. CDR3: CASSLAQAPSEQFS. The CDR3 region has the DNA TGTGCCAGCAGCTTGGCCCAGGCTCCCAGTGAGCAGTTCTCC.

This clonotype has a count of ten or more. The chain combines TRBV29-1 with TRBJ2-3; D remains ambiguous. The CDR3 runs 14 residues. Deletions cut 6 bases from V and 2 bases from J, with 15 bases between. The germline gives CDR1 SQVTM, CDR2 ANQGSEA. This chain's CDR3 is CSVLPRYFTDTQYF. CDR3 DNA: TGCAGCGTCCTACCGCGCTATTTCACAGATACGCAGTATTTT.

The table lists this clonotype with many counts. V and J are TRBV7-9 and TRBJ2-1, with TRBD2 matching over 9 bases. CDR1 and CDR2 (germline): SEHNR, FQNEAQ (reference sequence). The CDR3 has 16 residues. The ends lost 1 base at V and 6 bases at J; junction bases unmatched: 7. This CDR3 is CASSLVGGGVTNEQFF. CDR3 in DNA: TGTGCCAGCAGCTTAGTCGGCGGGGGGGTAACCAATGAGCAGTTCTTC.

This clonotype was detected ten times or more. The V and J genes are TRBV20-1 and TRBJ2-7, with D perhaps matching TRBD1 or TRBD2 (5 bases each). Germline V CDR1 and CDR2: DFQATT, SNEGSKA (reference sequence). V lost 1 base, J lost 4 bases, and 20 bases lay in between. The CDR3 has 16 residues. The CDR3 spells CSARGITGTPFYEQYF. The DNA for the CDR3 is TGCAGTGCTAGAGGTATTACCGGGACCCCCTTTTACGAGCAGTACTTC.

This clonotype showed up many times. The chain combines TRBV18 with TRBJ2-5; D gene ambiguous. Germline V lookup: CDR1 KGHSH, CDR2 LQKENI. The CDR3 has 12 amino acids. V was trimmed by 0 bases and J by 3 bases, leaving 2 bases between them. The CDR3 spells CASSPPEETQYF. The CDR3 nucleotides are TGTGCCAGCTCACCACCAGAAGAGACCCAGTACTTC.

This clonotype has at least ten counts. The chain has TRBV28 and TRBJ1-1, with D hard to call. V lost 6 bases and J 6 bases, leaving 17 bases between the germline ends. The CDR3 extends over 14 amino acids. In germline, CDR1 is MDHEN, CDR2 SYDVKM. This chain's CDR3 is CASSSGPYLAEAFF. CDR3 bases: TGTGCCAGCAGCTCCGGACCTTATCTCGCTGAAGCTTTCTTT. Drawing the rest from reference TRBV28 and TRBJ1-1, the complete variable domain is DVKVTQSSRYLVKRTGEKVFLECVQDMDHENMFWYRQDPGLGLRLIYFSYDVKMKEKGDIPEGYSVSREKKERFSLILESASTNQTSMYLCASSSGPYLAEAFFGQGTRLTVV.

This clonotype was counted at least ten times. The rearrangement links TRBV4-1 to TRBJ2-1; TRBD1 aligns across 7 bases. Unmatched junction bases numbered 3, after V lost 3 bases and J lost 4 bases. This CDR3 has 14 residues. Germline CDR1 reads MGHRA; CDR2 reads YSYEKL. In DNA form, the CDR3 reads TGCGCCAGCAGCCATACAGGGGTTTACAATGAGCAGTTCTTC. Amino acids: CASSHTGVYNEQFF.

This clonotype was seen ten or more times. The chain couples TRBV5-1 to TRBJ1-2; 7 nucleotides agree with TRBD1. Germline CDR1 is SGHRS and CDR2 is YFSETQ. V shed 0 bases and J 6 bases; nucleotides not matched to a gene: 11. The CDR3 covers 16 residues. This CDR3 is CASSLDLRGGRDGYTF. For the CDR3, the DNA is TGCGCCAGCAGCTTGGATCTCAGGGGGGGTAGAGATGGCTACACCTTC.

This clonotype has at least ten counts. The chain is built from TRBV7-3 and TRBJ2-2, with D unclear. CDR1 is SGHTA and CDR2 is FQGTGA in the germline V gene. CDR3 length: 13 residues. V was clipped by 8 bases and J by 3 bases, with 10 bases between them. The CDR3 DNA reads TGTGCCAGCGGGATCAGCGACACCGGGGAGCTGTTTTTT. Protein sequence: CASGISDTGELFF.

This clonotype appeared many times. The chain uses TRBV7-2 and TRBJ1-5, with D possibly TRBD1 on 6 matching bases. V lost 4 bases and J 2 bases, leaving 15 bases between the germline ends. Germline CDR1 SGHTA, CDR2 FQGNSA. This CDR3 spans 16 amino acids. The CDR3 sequence is CASSYVYGGGNQPQHF. The CDR3 nucleotides read TGTGCCAGCAGCTACGTATACGGGGGCGGCAATCAGCCCCAGCATTTT. Full variable domain (rest looked up from reference TRBV7-2 and TRBJ1-5): GAGVSQSPSNKVTEKGKDVELRCDPISGHTALYWYRQSLGQGLEFLIYFQGNSAPDKSGLPSDRFSAERTGGSVSTLTIQRTQQEDSAVYLCASSYVYGGGNQPQHFGDGTRLSIL.

The sample holds a few counts of this clonotype. This sequence joins TRBV13 and TRBJ2-5; 13 positions match TRBD2. The V gene end was trimmed by 3 bases and the J gene end by 5 bases; junction bases not matched to a gene: 3. Germline CDR1 and CDR2: PRHDT and FYEKMQ (reference sequence). There are 15 residues in the CDR3. CDR3 DNA sequence: TGTGCCAGCAGCTTCATACTAGCGGGAGGGGAGACCCAGTACTTC. Its protein is CASSFILAGGETQYF.

This clonotype was detected many times. This chain joins TRBV28 and TRBJ2-3, with D perhaps matching TRBD1 (6 bases). V was clipped by 7 bases and J by 3 bases, with 11 bases between them. This CDR3 has 13 residues. Germline loops: CDR1 MDHEN, CDR2 SYDVKM. The CDR3 loop reads CASILRGTDTQYF. CDR3 nucleotide sequence: TGTGCCAGCATTCTCAGGGGTACAGATACGCAGTATTTT. Full variable domain (missing parts from reference TRBV28 and TRBJ2-3): DVKVTQSSRYLVKRTGEKVFLECVQDMDHENMFWYRQDPGLGLRLIYFSYDVKMKEKGDIPEGYSVSREKKERFSLILESASTNQTSMYLCASILRGTDTQYFGPGTRLTVL.

This clonotype was seen repeatedly, ten times or more. The chain recombines TRBV7-2 with TRBJ2-5, with D maybe TRBD1 (6 bases). Trimming cost V 1 base and J 0 bases, with 12 bases left between them. The CDR3 consists of 16 residues. Germline assignment: CDR1 SGHTA and CDR2 FQGNSA. The CDR3 region has the DNA TGTGCCAGCAGCTTAGATGGGGGCAGGTACCAAGAGACCCAGTACTTC. Translated: CASSLDGGRYQETQYF.

This clonotype showed up many times. J is TRBJ2-1 and V is TRBV4-3; 8 nucleotides line up with TRBD2. The V gene's germline CDR1 is LGHNA and CDR2 YSLEER. The ends lost 0 bases at V and 5 bases at J; junction bases unmatched: 6. The CDR3 covers 16 residues. The CDR3 bases are TGCGCCAGCAGCCAAGACCCAGGACTAGCTCACAATGAGCAGTTCTTC. It yields the protein CASSQDPGLAHNEQFF.

There are many counts of this clonotype. CDR3 loop: CASSLGELRETQYF. The CDR3 nucleotides read TGTGCCAGCAGCTTAGGGGAGTTGAGGGAGACCCAGTACTTC. The chain employs TRBV7-9 and TRBJ2-5; possible D gene TRBD2, 5 bases. Germline V gene sequence: CDR1 SEHNR, CDR2 FQNEAQ (reference sequence). CDR3 size: 14 residues. V shed 1 base and J shed 5 bases, with 11 bases lying between them.

This clonotype was counted at least ten times. The chain links TRBV7-2 to TRBJ2-5; 9 bases line up with TRBD1. From germline, CDR1 is SGHTA and CDR2 FQGNSA. This CDR3 region has 16 residues. V was clipped by 3 bases and J by 5 bases; unmatched bases: 10. In DNA, the CDR3 is TGTGCCAGCAGCTTTTTGAGTTCGGGACAGGGTGAGACCCAGTACTTC. Translation gives CASSFLSSGQGETQYF. The full variable domain, in which reference TRBV7-2 and TRBJ2-5 provide the parts outside the CDR3, is GAGVSQSPSNKVTEKGKDVELRCDPISGHTALYWYRQSLGQGLEFLIYFQGNSAPDKSGLPSDRFSAERTGGSVSTLTIQRTQQEDSAVYLCASSFLSSGQGETQYFGPGTRLLVL.